This TCR beta chain was sequenced during a study of tumor and adjacent non-tumor tissue in lung cancer. As for the study in general: Aged about 30 to 76 years, patients included under 13 men and 5 women with stage I to III disease. Some 4.2 million productive TCRbeta reads were obtained per sample on average. Whole-study findings and limits: Significantly higher TCR diversity was found in tumor than normal lung.

This clonotype was seen at least ten times. What it binds is not known. TCRbeta libraries were built with three rounds of nested PCR, modified from ARM-PCR. MiXCR, run by TCRdb on the multiplex PCR reads, gives a single entry per CDR3 protein. The repertoire holds 100,000 to 150,000 distinct CDR3 sequences, 66% seen once, with around 13% in the top ten. Germline CDR1 and CDR2: DFQATT and SNEGSKA (reference sequence). There are 14 residues in the CDR3. Trimming cost V 6 bases and J 6 bases; bases outside gene matches: 8. No cell sorting was done before RNA was extracted from the tissue. The source is a man aged 30 to 45 with non-small cell lung cancer. The gene calls are TRBV20-1 and TRBJ2-3; 11 bases line up with TRBD2. Sequenced input: lung tumor tissue. CDR3: CSATASGRPDTQYF. The CDR3 DNA follows: TGCAGTGCCACCGCTAGCGGGAGGCCGGATACGCAGTATTTT.